This T cell receptor (beta chain) comes out of a study of technical replicates of blood from several donors. The assay was immunoSEQ multiplex PCR, and TCRdb's table has in-frame clones only and misses some. In the table there are some 62,000 clones, 87% of which are singletons. CDR1 and CDR2 (germline): SEHNR, FQNEAQ (reference sequence). J gave up 0 bases and V 5 bases, and 10 bases lay outside the gene matches. The CDR3 loop spans 18 amino acids. V usage is TRBV7-9 and J usage is TRBJ2-6; 7 bases fit TRBD1. The sequenced material came from PBMCs. This clonotype was sampled from a human donor in good health. Some clones in this sample may be carry-over from other donors' samples. Here the CDR3 DNA reads TGTGCCAGCAGCACTAGACAGGGCTCTTACTCTGGGGCCAACGTCCTGACTTTC. Translated, it gives CASSTRQGSYSGANVLTF.